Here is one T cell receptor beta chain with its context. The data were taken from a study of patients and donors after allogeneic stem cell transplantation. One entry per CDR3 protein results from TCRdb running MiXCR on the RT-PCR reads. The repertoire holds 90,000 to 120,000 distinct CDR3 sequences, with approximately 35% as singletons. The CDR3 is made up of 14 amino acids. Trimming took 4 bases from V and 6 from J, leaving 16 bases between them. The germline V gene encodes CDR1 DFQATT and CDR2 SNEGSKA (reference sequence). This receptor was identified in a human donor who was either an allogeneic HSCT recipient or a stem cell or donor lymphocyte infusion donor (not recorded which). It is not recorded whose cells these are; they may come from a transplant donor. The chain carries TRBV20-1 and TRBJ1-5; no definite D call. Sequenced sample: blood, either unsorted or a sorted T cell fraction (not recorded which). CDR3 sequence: CSATKSGKAQPQHF. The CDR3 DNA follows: TGCAGTGCTACCAAAAGTGGAAAGGCTCAGCCCCAGCATTTT.